Presented here are 10 T cell receptor beta chains from one specimen sequenced in a study of blood T cell repertoires in COVID-19. Sequencing used immunoSEQ multiplex PCR; TCRdb keeps in-frame clones, though not all of them. The sample holds a few hundred thousand clones; around 90% are singletons and the top ten take over 2.5%. The sequenced sample consisted of peripheral blood. Source of these receptors: a human donor in a cohort sampled during active COVID-19.

This clone was recorded only once. The V gene is TRBV7-2, the J gene TRBJ2-7; 9 nucleotides match TRBD2. Trimming cost V 5 bases and J 4 bases; bases outside gene matches: 6. Germline CDR1 and CDR2: SGHTA and FQGNSA. This CDR3 region has 14 residues. CDR3 amino acids: CASSGPTSGYEQYF. In DNA, the CDR3 is TGTGCCAGCAGCGGCCCGACTAGCGGTTACGAGCAGTACTTC.

The chain links TRBV11-2 to TRBJ2-1; possible D gene TRBD2, 6 bases. The CDR3 length is 16 residues. The germline V and J ends were trimmed by 1 base and 1 base, with 11 bases remaining between them. Germline CDR1 and CDR2: SGHAT and FQNNGV. CDR3 loop: CASSLVRGKSYNEQFF. CDR3 in DNA: TGTGCCAGCAGCTTAGTACGCGGGAAGTCCTACAATGAGCAGTTCTTC.

The J gene is TRBJ2-5, the V gene TRBV30; 7 bases align to TRBD1. CDR1 and CDR2 from the germline V gene are GTSNPN and SVGIG (reference sequence). J lost 1 base, V lost 6 bases, and 11 bases had no gene match. The CDR3 totals 15 residues. The CDR3 is CACHGTGTAQETQYF. For the CDR3, the DNA is TGTGCCTGCCACGGAACCGGGACAGCCCAAGAGACCCAGTACTTC.

V and J are TRBV27 and TRBJ2-7; 8 nucleotides line up with TRBD2. Germline V lookup: CDR1 MNHEY, CDR2 SMNVEV (reference sequence). The trim removed 5 bases at V and 0 bases at J, leaving 9 bases unmatched. This CDR3 has 16 residues. DNA of the CDR3: TGTGCCAGCAGTCAGGCTAGCGGGCCAGGCTCCTACGAGCAGTACTTC. This translates into CASSQASGPGSYEQYF.

The chain combines TRBV7-9 with TRBJ1-1; 7 bases are a match to TRBD1. Germline CDR1 reads SEHNR; CDR2 reads FQNEAQ (reference sequence). The CDR3 is 13 residues long. With V trimmed by 4 bases and J by 11 bases, 10 bases remained unmatched. The CDR3 loop reads CASSSTLDREAFF. The CDR3 DNA follows: TGTGCCAGCAGCTCTACCCTAGACAGGGAGGCTTTCTTT.

V usage is TRBV7-3 and J usage is TRBJ2-7; 9 nucleotides line up with TRBD1. V was clipped by 9 bases and J by 6 bases; unmatched bases: 12. This CDR3 is 14 amino acids long. The germline gives CDR1 SGHTA, CDR2 FQGTGA. The CDR3 nucleotides are TGTGCCAGTTCAGAAGGGACAGGGAGAGCCGAGCAGTACTTC. It encodes CASSEGTGRAEQYF. Full variable domain (missing parts from reference TRBV7-3 and TRBJ2-7): GAGVSQTPSNKVTEKGKYVELRCDPISGHTALYWYRQSLGQGPEFLIYFQGTGAADDSGLPNDRFFAVRPEGSVSTLKIQRTERGDSAVYLCASSEGTGRAEQYFGPGTRLTVT.

The CDR3 coding sequence is TGTGCCAGCAGCCCCCGCCGCACTCTATCCTACGAGCAGTACTTC. This codes for CASSPRRTLSYEQYF. The V and J genes are TRBV7-8 and TRBJ2-7; D is ambiguous. In germline, CDR1 is SGHVS, CDR2 FQNEAQ. The CDR3 loop spans 15 amino acids. V lost 5 bases and J 1 base, leaving 15 bases between the germline ends.

The gene calls are TRBV27 and TRBJ2-7; perhaps TRBD1 as D (5 bases). Trimming cost V 3 bases and J 4 bases, with 16 bases left between them. CDR1 MNHEY and CDR2 SMNVEV come from the germline V gene (reference sequence). This CDR3 is 15 amino acids long. This CDR3 reads CASSFDSRRAYEQYF. The CDR3, as DNA: TGTGCCAGCAGTTTTGACAGTAGAAGGGCTTACGAGCAGTACTTC.

The chain uses TRBV5-6 and TRBJ1-5, with D hard to call. The CDR3 totals 15 residues. The V gene lost 4 bases and the J gene lost 3 bases, with 14 bases spanning the gap. Germline V gene lookup returns CDR1 SGHDT and CDR2 YYEEEE. The CDR3 DNA reads as TGTGCCAGCAGCCGTTACGGGATACACAATCAGCCCCAGCATTTT. Protein product: CASSRYGIHNQPQHF.

The table lists this clone with a count of one. The chain employs TRBV6-5 and TRBJ2-2, with D tentatively TRBD1 (6 bases). V was trimmed by 10 bases and J by 6 bases, leaving 12 bases between them. Germline lookup yields CDR1 MNHEY and CDR2 SVGAGI. The CDR3 has 12 amino acids. The CDR3 sequence: CATAGVAGELFF. The CDR3 bases are TGTGCCACCGCAGGGGTAGCCGGGGAGCTGTTTTTT.